This paragraph reports one T cell receptor beta chain. Every donor contributed around 10 milliliters of peripheral blood by blood draw. Total RNA extraction produced at least 5.5 micrograms (per sample) for the study. The data originate from a study of blood T cells in healthy people across ages. Together with a sample-barcoded 5' primer, a J-beta primer mix was included in a second PCR lasting roughly 7 to 11 cycles. MiXCR was run by TCRdb on the 5' RACE reads, yielding one entry per CDR3 protein. Here the sample spans 1,800,000 or so distinct CDR3 sequences, approximately 40% being singletons. V lost 3 bases and J lost 10, with 12 bases in between. The CDR3 runs 12 residues.

This rearrangement joins TRBV12-3 or TRBV12-4 to TRBJ1-1; perhaps TRBD1 as D (6 bases). The source of this sequence is a human donor in good health. Material for sequencing was blood. The CDR3 here is CASSFGQGPAFF. CDR3 in DNA: TGTGCCAGCAGTTTCGGGCAGGGGCCAGCTTTCTTT.